One sample yielded the 26 T cell receptor beta chains listed below, sequenced in a study of blood T cell repertoires in COVID-19. Generated by immunoSEQ multiplex PCR, the TCRdb table keeps only in-frame clones and is missing some. The repertoire holds 150,000 to 170,000 clones, with 70% to 90% as singletons. The sample was peripheral blood. The receptors were gathered from a woman in her fifties or sixties with COVID-19, enrolled during active disease.

The V call is TRBV11-1, the J call TRBJ2-1; 12 bases align to TRBD2. After removal of 5 bases from V and 4 bases from J, the junction contained 6 bases not matched to a gene. Germline V CDR1 and CDR2: SGHAT, FQDESV (reference sequence). This CDR3 comprises 16 residues. The CDR3 reads CASSLLAGGTYNEQFF. In nucleotides, the CDR3 is TGTGCCAGCAGCCTGCTAGCGGGGGGGACTTACAATGAGCAGTTCTTC. Together with reference TRBV11-1 and TRBJ2-1, the CDR3 gives the full variable domain: EAEVAQSPRYKITEKSQAVAFWCDPISGHATLYWYRQILGQGPELLVQFQDESVVDDSQLPKDRFSAERLKGVDSTLKIQPAELGDSAMYLCASSLLAGGTYNEQFFGPGTRLTVL.

This chain links TRBV11-2 with TRBJ1-1, with D hard to call. Germline loops: CDR1 SGHAT, CDR2 FQNNGV. This CDR3 has 13 residues. Trimming took 0 bases from V and 4 from J, leaving 6 bases between them. As DNA, the CDR3 is TGTGCCAGCAGCTTAGAACGGGTCACTGAAGCTTTCTTT. Amino acid sequence: CASSLERVTEAFF.

CDR3 bases: TGTGCCAGCAGCCAAGGTAGACTAGGGCCCCAGTACTTC. It specifies CASSQGRLGPQYF. This chain joins TRBV3-1 (or the pseudogene TRBV3-2) and TRBJ2-5, with D maybe TRBD2 (6 bases). Germline V gene data show CDR1 as LGHDT and CDR2 as YNNKEL (reference sequence). The V gene lost 1 base and the J gene lost 9 bases, with 12 bases spanning the gap. The CDR3 sequence is 13 residues long.

The chain employs TRBV24-1 and TRBJ2-5; 7 bases match TRBD2. Germline values: CDR1 KGHDR, CDR2 SFDVKD. With 7 bases clipped from V and 5 bases from J, the junction kept 9 bases outside the gene matches. The CDR3 is made up of 14 amino acids. The CDR3 nucleotides read TGTGCCACCAGCCCTACTCAGGGAGGGGAGACCCAGTACTTC. It codes for CATSPTQGGETQYF.

The V gene is TRBV6-5, the J gene TRBJ2-3, with a weak D call TRBD2 (7 bases). This CDR3 has 14 amino acids. Trimming left V 6 bases short and J 5 bases short, with 15 bases between. Germline V gene lookup returns CDR1 MNHEY and CDR2 SVGAGI. In DNA form, the CDR3 reads TGTGCCAGCAGAACCCTAGGGGGGGGAGATACGCAGTATTTT. It encodes CASRTLGGGDTQYF.

V is TRBV15 and J is TRBJ2-5, with 9 bases that match TRBD1. Germline CDR1 reads LNHNV; CDR2 reads YYDKDF (reference sequence). The CDR3 totals 14 residues. The ends lost 1 base at V and 7 bases at J; junction bases unmatched: 4. Here the CDR3 reads CATSRGDRGGTQYF. As DNA, the CDR3 is TGTGCCACCAGCAGAGGTGACAGGGGGGGGACCCAGTACTTC. Combining the CDR3 with reference TRBV15 and TRBJ2-5 gives the whole variable domain DAMVIQNPRYQVTQFGKPVTLSCSQTLNHNVMYWYQQKSSQAPKLLFHYYDKDFNNEADTPDNFQSRRPNTSFCFLDIRSPGLGDTAMYLCATSRGDRGGTQYFGPGTRLLVL.

CDR3 in amino acids: CASSRNSGRQETQYF. DNA of the CDR3: TGTGCCAGCAGCCGAAATAGCGGGAGGCAAGAGACCCAGTACTTC. This rearrangement joins TRBV4-2 to TRBJ2-5; 10 positions match TRBD2. V lost 4 bases to trimming and J lost 2 bases; unmatched junction nucleotides: 4. This CDR3 contains 15 residues. Germline CDR1 and CDR2: LGHNA and YNFKEQ.

The V call is TRBV10-3, the J call TRBJ1-2, with a weak D call TRBD1 (5 bases). The CDR3 has 15 residues. Germline values: CDR1 ENHRY, CDR2 SYGVKD. Trimming stripped 6 bases from V and 4 bases from J, with 18 bases between. CDR3 amino acids: CAIRSQGSNLYGYTF. In DNA, the CDR3 is TGTGCCATCAGGAGCCAGGGCTCTAACCTCTATGGCTACACCTTC.

The CDR3 is CASSIAGTRNTEAFF. Written as DNA, the CDR3 is TGTGCCAGTAGTATAGCCGGGACTCGGAACACTGAAGCTTTCTTT. V and J are TRBV19 and TRBJ1-1; tentative D call: TRBD1 (5 bases). V was cut by 1 base and J by 1 base, with 10 bases left in between. CDR3 length: 15 amino acids. Germline V gene lookup returns CDR1 LNHDA and CDR2 SQIVND (reference sequence).

The rearrangement joins TRBV5-8 to TRBJ1-1; possibly TRBD1 for D (6 bases). Trimming pared 6 bases from V and 3 bases from J, leaving 15 bases between. Germline loops: CDR1 SGHTS, CDR2 YDEGEE. CDR3 length: 14 residues. CDR3: CASTLRGAYTEAFF. The DNA for the CDR3 is TGTGCCAGCACCCTGCGGGGGGCGTACACTGAAGCTTTCTTT.

The rearrangement uses TRBV7-3 and TRBJ1-6; no definite D call. This CDR3 has 13 amino acids. The V end lost 10 bases, the J end lost 7 bases, and 14 bases lay between the germline ends. Per the germline V gene, CDR1 is SGHTA and CDR2 is FQGTGA. This CDR3 is CATALAVNSPLHF. The CDR3 DNA reads TGTGCCACGGCTCTCGCGGTCAATTCACCCCTCCACTTT.

The genes are TRBV18 and TRBJ1-1; D gene uncertain. Germline V gives CDR1 KGHSH, CDR2 LQKENI. The V gene lost 3 bases and the J gene lost 0 bases, with 11 bases spanning the gap. The CDR3 loop spans 15 amino acids. CDR3 loop: CASSPSTPMNTEAFF. As DNA, the CDR3 is TGTGCCAGCTCACCCTCGACACCTATGAACACTGAAGCTTTCTTT. Full variable domain (rest looked up from reference TRBV18 and TRBJ1-1): NAGVMQNPRHLVRRRGQEARLRCSPMKGHSHVYWYRQLPEEGLKFMVYLQKENIIDESGMPKERFSAEFPKEGPSILRIQQVVRGDSAAYFCASSPSTPMNTEAFFGQGTRLTVV.

The chain links TRBV7-9 to TRBJ1-4; unclear D gene. This CDR3 spans 15 amino acids. Germline loops: CDR1 SEHNR, CDR2 FQNEAQ (reference sequence). V was trimmed by 5 bases and J by 6 bases, leaving 16 bases between them. The CDR3 loop reads CASSGAPVTYEKLFF. The CDR3 coding sequence is TGTGCCAGCAGCGGAGCTCCCGTGACTTATGAAAAACTGTTTTTT.

The chain recombines TRBV2 with TRBJ1-2; a weak D match, TRBD1 (5 bases). The V and J ends lost 8 bases and 8 bases respectively, with 21 bases between them. This CDR3 has 14 residues. Germline V gives CDR1 SNHLY, CDR2 FYNNEI. The CDR3 DNA follows: TGTGCCAGCTCCTTCGCGGGGGGATCGAACGGCTACACCTTC. It specifies CASSFAGGSNGYTF.

This clone was seen a single time. The CDR3 is CASSTGLGGNTIYF. For the CDR3, the DNA is TGTGCCAGCAGTACGGGACTGGGGGGAAACACCATATATTTT. The chain recombines TRBV6-5 with TRBJ1-3; D perhaps matches TRBD1 (5 bases). Trimming cost V 5 bases and J 4 bases, with 12 bases left between them. This CDR3 contains 14 residues. CDR1 MNHEY and CDR2 SVGAGI come from the germline V gene.

This chain connects TRBV6-5 to TRBJ2-5, with 7 bases that match TRBD1. The V gene end was trimmed by 6 bases and the J gene end by 1 base; junction bases not matched to a gene: 8. The V gene's germline CDR1 is MNHEY and CDR2 SVGAGI. The CDR3 sequence is 15 residues long. The CDR3 reads CASRDRRTGQETQYF. CDR3 sequence (DNA): TGTGCCAGCAGGGACCGGAGGACAGGCCAAGAGACCCAGTACTTC.

J is TRBJ2-7 and V is TRBV20-1, with D unresolved. The CDR3 runs 14 residues. V lost 3 bases and J 1 base, leaving 13 bases between the germline ends. CDR1 DFQATT and CDR2 SNEGSKA come from the germline V gene (reference sequence). The CDR3 protein is CSASLLERSYEQYF. CDR3 sequence (DNA): TGCAGTGCTAGTCTTCTAGAAAGATCCTACGAGCAGTACTTC.

The V gene is TRBV6-5, the J gene TRBJ1-6; D call uncertain. CDR1 MNHEY and CDR2 SVGAGI come from the germline V gene. Trimming pared 8 bases from V and 4 bases from J, leaving 9 bases between. The length of the CDR3 is 13 residues. CDR3 amino acids: CASEVLYNSPLHF. DNA of the CDR3: TGTGCCAGCGAGGTCCTTTATAATTCACCCCTCCACTTT.

In its sample, this clone was seen once. This chain joins TRBV25-1 and TRBJ1-2; TRBD1 matches at 7 bases. V shed 2 bases, J shed 7 bases, and the junction held 7 bases outside the gene matches. The CDR3 is 14 amino acids. Germline lookup yields CDR1 MGHDK and CDR2 SYGVNS. In DNA form, the CDR3 reads TGTGCCAGCAGTGAACCCCACAGGGGTGGTGGCTACACCTTC. This sequence encodes CASSEPHRGGGYTF.

The chain combines TRBV5-1 with TRBJ2-1; perhaps TRBD1 as D (6 bases). Germline lookup yields CDR1 SGHRS and CDR2 YFSETQ. This CDR3 spans 14 amino acids. Trimming pared 3 bases from V and 3 bases from J, leaving 10 bases between. In nucleotides, the CDR3 is TGCGCCAGCAGCTCCGGGACAAACTACAATGAGCAGTTCTTC. Translated: CASSSGTNYNEQFF.

CDR3 nucleotides: TGTGCCAGTTCGGACCTGGGTCGGGGAAATCAAGAGACCCAGTACTTC. Amino acids: CASSDLGRGNQETQYF. This sequence joins TRBV19 and TRBJ2-5; D is perhaps TRBD2 (5 bases). The germline gives CDR1 LNHDA, CDR2 SQIVND (reference sequence). CDR3 length: 16 amino acids. The V gene lost 8 bases and the J gene lost 2 bases, with 21 bases spanning the gap.

The chain is built from TRBV7-9 and TRBJ1-1; D not certain. The CDR3 has 14 residues. Trimming shortened V by 9 bases and J by 3 bases, and 17 bases separated the two germline ends. The germline V gene encodes CDR1 SEHNR and CDR2 FQNEAQ (reference sequence). The CDR3 DNA reads TGTGCCAGTCAAGTCCCGGGGAGGGACACTGAAGCTTTCTTT. Translating gives CASQVPGRDTEAFF.

The count of this clone is one. The rearrangement links TRBV10-3 to TRBJ1-2; D is possibly TRBD1 (5 bases). CDR1 is ENHRY and CDR2 is SYGVKD in the germline V gene. Between the trimmed V and J ends, which lost 3 bases and 6 bases, there was a span of 14 bases. This CDR3 is 14 amino acids long. The CDR3 reads CAISDVRVRDGYTF. The CDR3 nucleotides are TGTGCCATCAGTGATGTCAGGGTCCGCGATGGCTACACCTTC.

This clone came up once. The chain joins TRBV2 to TRBJ2-3; 13 bases fit TRBD2. V gave up 1 base and J gave up 7 bases; unmatched junction bases: 2. Germline V gene sequence: CDR1 SNHLY, CDR2 FYNNEI. The CDR3 is made up of 15 amino acids. As DNA, the CDR3 is TGTGCCAGCAGTGAAGGGACTAGCGGGGGTTATACGCAGTATTTT. It yields the protein CASSEGTSGGYTQYF.

J is TRBJ1-5 and V is TRBV5-1, with D possibly matching TRBD1 (5 bases). From germline, CDR1 is SGHRS and CDR2 YFSETQ. CDR3 length: 15 amino acids. The V and J ends lost 3 bases and 3 bases respectively, with 13 bases between them. This CDR3 is CASSWDGSFNQPQHF. CDR3 bases: TGCGCCAGCAGCTGGGACGGGAGTTTCAATCAGCCCCAGCATTTT.

The chain links TRBV19 to TRBJ2-7, with 9 bases matching TRBD2. Germline loops: CDR1 LNHDA, CDR2 SQIVND (reference sequence). V trimming: 2 bases; J trimming: 0 bases; junction bases outside the gene matches: 2. There are 15 residues in the CDR3. CDR3 sequence (DNA): TGTGCCAGTAGTATACTAGCGGGGTTCTCCTACGAGCAGTACTTC. It encodes CASSILAGFSYEQYF.